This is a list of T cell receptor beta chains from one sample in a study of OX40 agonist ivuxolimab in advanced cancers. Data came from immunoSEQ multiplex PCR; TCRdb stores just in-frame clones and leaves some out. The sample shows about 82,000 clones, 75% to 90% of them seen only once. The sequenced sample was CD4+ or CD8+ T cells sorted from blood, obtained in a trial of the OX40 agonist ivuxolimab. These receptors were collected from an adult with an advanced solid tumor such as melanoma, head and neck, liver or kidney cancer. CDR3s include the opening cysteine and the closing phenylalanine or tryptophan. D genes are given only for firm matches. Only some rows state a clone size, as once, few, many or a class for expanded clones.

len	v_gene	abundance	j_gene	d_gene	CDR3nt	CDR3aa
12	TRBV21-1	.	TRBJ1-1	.	TGTGCCAGCAGGGCAATTCGCACTGAAGCTTTCTTT	CASRAIRTEAFF
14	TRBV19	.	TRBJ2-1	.	TGTGCCAGTAGTAAGGGGGTCGGGTTTGATGAGCAGTTCTTC	CASSKGVGFDEQFF
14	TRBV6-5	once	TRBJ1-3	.	TGTGCCAGCAGTTTGGGAGACTCTGGAAACACCATATATTTT	CASSLGDSGNTIYF
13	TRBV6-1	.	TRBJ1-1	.	TGTGCCAGCTCTTGGGGGGTGAACACTGAAGCTTTCTTT	CASSWGVNTEAFF
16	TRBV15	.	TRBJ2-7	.	TGTGCCACCTTCGATGCCACTTCCACACCCCGCTACGAGCAGTACTTC	CATFDATSTPRYEQYF
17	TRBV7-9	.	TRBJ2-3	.	TGTGCCAGCAGCGAGAGGGGGGGAAACCCTAGCACAGATACGCAGTATTTT	CASSERGGNPSTDTQYF
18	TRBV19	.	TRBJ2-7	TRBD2	TGTGCCAGTAGTATTCAGGCTAGCGGGGGGGGAATCTCCTACGAGCAGTACTTC	CASSIQASGGGISYEQYF
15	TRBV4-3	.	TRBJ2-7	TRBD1	TGCGCCAGCAGCCGCTCGGGACAGCGCCCGGGTGAGCAGTACTTC	CASSRSGQRPGEQYF
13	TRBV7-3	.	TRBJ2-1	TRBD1	TGTGCCAGCAGCTTAGACAGGGCCAATGAGCAGTTCTTC	CASSLDRANEQFF
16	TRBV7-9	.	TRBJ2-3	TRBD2	TGTGCCAGCAGCTTAGAGGCGGGGGGCGTCAGGGATACGCAGTATTTT	CASSLEAGGVRDTQYF
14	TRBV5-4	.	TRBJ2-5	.	TGTGCCAGCAGCTCTCGTGGGGGACCTTTGACCCAGTACTTC	CASSSRGGPLTQYF
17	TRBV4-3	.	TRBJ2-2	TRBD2	TGCGCCAGCAGCCAAGATTCGAGCGGGGGGCGCACCGGGGAGCTGTTTTTT	CASSQDSSGGRTGELFF
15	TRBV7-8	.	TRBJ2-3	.	TGTGCCAGCAGCTTAGCGGGGGGCCGCACAGATACGCAGTATTTT	CASSLAGGRTDTQYF
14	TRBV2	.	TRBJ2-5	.	TGTGCCAGCAGTGAACAAGGGGGGAAAGAGACCCAGTACTTC	CASSEQGGKETQYF
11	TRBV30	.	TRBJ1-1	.	TGTGCCTGGAGTTCACAGGAGCCGGCTTTCTTT	CAWSSQEPAFF
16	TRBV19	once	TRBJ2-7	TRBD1	TGTGCCAGTAGCCCATACCCCCGGGACAGGCCAGACGAGCAGTACTTC	CASSPYPRDRPDEQYF
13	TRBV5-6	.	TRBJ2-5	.	TGTGCCAGCAGCCCCGGGAGTCCGGAGACCCAGTACTTC	CASSPGSPETQYF
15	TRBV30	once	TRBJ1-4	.	TGTGCCTGGAGTGTAATACAGAGACCACTTGAAAAACTGTTTTTT	CAWSVIQRPLEKLFF
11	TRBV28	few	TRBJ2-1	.	TGTGCCAGCAGCTCCCTGCTTGAGCAGTTCTTC	CASSSLLEQFF
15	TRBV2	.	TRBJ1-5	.	TGTGCCAGCAGCCGCACGGGGGGCGAGGTTCAGCCCCAGCATTTT	CASSRTGGEVQPQHF
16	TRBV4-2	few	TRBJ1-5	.	TGTGCCAGCAGTCCTGAGTACACAACCTACAATCAGCCCCAGCATTTT	CASSPEYTTYNQPQHF
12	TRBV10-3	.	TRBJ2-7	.	TGTGCCATCAACGACGGTCCGTACGAGCAGTACTTC	CAINDGPYEQYF
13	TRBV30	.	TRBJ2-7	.	TGTGCCTGGAGTTTCGGGCAGGGGCGCGAGCAGTACTTC	CAWSFGQGREQYF
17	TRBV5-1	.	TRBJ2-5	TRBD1	TGCGCCAGCAGCTCGGACCCCACCGGGACAGGAGGGGAGACCCAGTACTTC	CASSSDPTGTGGETQYF
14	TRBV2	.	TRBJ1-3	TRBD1	TGTGCCAGCAGCTACGGGACAGGACGAGGCACCATATATTTT	CASSYGTGRGTIYF
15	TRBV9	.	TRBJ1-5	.	TGTGCCAGCAGCGTAGAACCTGCTAGCAATCAGCCCCAGCATTTT	CASSVEPASNQPQHF
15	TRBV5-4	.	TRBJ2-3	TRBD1	TGTGCCAGCAGCTTGGGACAGGGTGGCACAGATACGCAGTATTTT	CASSLGQGGTDTQYF
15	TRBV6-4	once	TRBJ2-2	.	TGTGCCAGCAGTGATGTCGGGACACGGGGGCGGGAGCTGTTTTTT	CASSDVGTRGRELFF
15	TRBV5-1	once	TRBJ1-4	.	TGCGCCAGCAGCTTGGCCGGGACGGAAAATGAAAAACTGTTTTTT	CASSLAGTENEKLFF
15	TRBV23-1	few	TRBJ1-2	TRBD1	TGCGCCAGCAGTCAGACGACAGGGGCCCACTATGGCTACACCTTC	CASSQTTGAHYGYTF
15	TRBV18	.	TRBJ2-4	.	TGTGCCAGCTCACCAATGGAGCTGGGCGAAAACATTCAGTACTTC	CASSPMELGENIQYF
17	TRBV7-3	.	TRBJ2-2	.	TGTGCCAGCAGCTTATGGGGGCCGCAGATGAACACCGGGGAGCTGTTTTTT	CASSLWGPQMNTGELFF
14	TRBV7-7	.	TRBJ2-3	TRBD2	TGTGCCAGCAGCCCCCTAGCGGGGTTGGATACGCAGTATTTT	CASSPLAGLDTQYF
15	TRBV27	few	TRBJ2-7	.	TGTGCCAGCAGTTCCACTAGTTCGTGGGTAAACGAGCAGTACTTC	CASSSTSSWVNEQYF
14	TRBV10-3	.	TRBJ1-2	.	TGTGCCATCAGTGAGTCGTCCGGAACTTATGGCTACACCTTC	CAISESSGTYGYTF
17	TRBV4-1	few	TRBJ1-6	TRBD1	TGCGCCAGCAGCCCTCTCGAGTTGGGACAGGGAAATTCACCCCTCCACTTT	CASSPLELGQGNSPLHF
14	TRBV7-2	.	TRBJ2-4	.	TGTGCCAGCGGGGGAAACTTAGCCAAAAACATTCAGTACTTC	CASGGNLAKNIQYF
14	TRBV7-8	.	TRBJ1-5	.	TGTGCCAGCAACCAGGGCCAGAAGAATCAGCCCCAGCATTTT	CASNQGQKNQPQHF
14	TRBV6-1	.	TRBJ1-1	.	TGTGCCGGTTCCGTCGGGAGGCAGAACACTGAAGCTTTCTTT	CAGSVGRQNTEAFF
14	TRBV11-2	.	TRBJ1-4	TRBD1	TGTGCCAGCAGCCCGGGACAGTTCAATGAAAAACTGTTTTTT	CASSPGQFNEKLFF